These T cell receptor beta chains were read from a single sample in a study of regulatory T cells in long-lasting Graves disease. TCRdb called the multiplex PCR reads again in MiXCR, with one record for every CDR3 protein. Of a few hundred thousand distinct CDR3 sequences in the sample, around a fifth are singletons; the top ten hold approximately 60%. The starting material was peripheral blood mononuclear cells (PBMCs), obtained when the disease was refractory, from a patient treated with antithyroid drugs. Receptors originate from a female donor with Graves disease. CDR3s include the opening cysteine and the closing phenylalanine or tryptophan. A D gene is named only where the DNA matches it firmly. A clone size is listed for some rows: how often the clone was seen (once, few, many), or a class if it is expanded.

few | TRBD2 | TRBJ2-7 | TRBV9 | CASSAGLARDEQYF | TGTGCCAGCAGCGCGGGACTAGCTAGGGACGAGCAGTACTTC
. | . | TRBJ1-3 | TRBV6-2/TRBV6-3 | CASSEGLIGNTIYF | TGTGCCAGCAGCGAGGGTCTGATCGGAAACACCATATATTTT
. | . | TRBJ1-6 | TRBV9 | CASSVDPSWGSPLHF | TGTGCCAGCAGCGTGGACCCTAGTTGGGGTTCACCCCTCCACTTT
. | TRBD2 | TRBJ2-2 | TRBV29-1 | CSGFLAGTGELFF | TGCAGCGGGTTTCTAGCGGGCACCGGGGAGCTGTTTTTT
many | . | TRBJ2-5 | TRBV20-1 | CSVLSVGGGETQYF | TGCAGTGTCCTATCGGTGGGTGGGGGTGAGACCCAGTACTTC
. | . | TRBJ2-5 | TRBV10-3 | CAIRDSREETQYF | TGTGCCATCAGGGACAGCCGCGAAGAGACCCAGTACTTC
many | . | TRBJ1-1 | TRBV5-6 | CASSPTAAMNTEAFF | TGTGCCAGCAGCCCCACGGCGGCCATGAACACTGAAGCTTTCTTT
many | TRBD1 | TRBJ1-1 | TRBV2 | CASSAQGADTEAFF | TGTGCCAGCAGTGCCCAGGGGGCTGACACTGAAGCTTTCTTT
. | . | TRBJ1-1 | TRBV6-1 | CASSSTDGTEAFF | TGTGCCAGCAGCTCAACCGATGGGACTGAAGCTTTCTTT
. | . | TRBJ2-2 | TRBV18 | CASSPYGGTDGELFF | TGTGCCAGCTCACCGTATGGCGGGACGGACGGGGAGCTGTTTTTT
. | . | TRBJ1-1 | TRBV6-5 | CASRDSREAEASF | TGTGCCAGCAGAGACTCCCGAGAAGCTGAAGCTTCCTTT
many | . | TRBJ2-7 | TRBV28 | CASSLGNPTEQYF | TGTGCCAGCAGTTTGGGAAATCCTACCGAGCAGTACTTC
few | . | TRBJ2-5 | TRBV6-1 | CASSILGAQETQYF | TGTGCCAGCAGCATTTTGGGGGCCCAAGAGACCCAGTACTTC
few | . | TRBJ1-1 | TRBV9 | CASSVVERTNTEAFF | TGTGCCAGCAGCGTAGTAGAACGGACGAACACTGAAGCTTTCTTT
many | . | TRBJ1-5 | TRBV2 | CASKGSNQPQHF | TGTGCCAGCAAGGGGAGCAATCAGCCCCAGCATTTT
. | . | TRBJ1-1 | TRBV5-4 | CASSSSGTEAFF | TGTGCCAGCAGCTCGTCGGGCACTGAAGCTTTCTTT
many | . | TRBJ1-1 | TRBV28 | CASSFWEMNTEAFF | TGTGCCAGCAGTTTTTGGGAGATGAACACTGAAGCTTTCTTT
few | . | TRBJ2-4 | TRBV12-3/TRBV12-4 | CASSLVGAGNIQYF | TGTGCCAGCAGTTTAGTGGGGGCCGGAAACATTCAGTACTTC
. | . | TRBJ2-2 | TRBV20-1 | CSARDPSSSNTGELFF | TGCAGTGCTAGAGATCCGTCTAGCAGTAACACCGGGGAGCTGTTTTTT
. | . | TRBJ2-7 | TRBV6-2/TRBV6-3 | CASSYSRQADHEQYF | TGTGCCAGCAGTTACTCGCGACAGGCGGACCACGAGCAGTACTTC
many | TRBD1 | TRBJ1-3 | TRBV5-1 | CASSPTGWDTIYF | TGCGCCAGCAGCCCGACAGGGTGGGACACCATATATTTT
. | . | TRBJ1-4 | TRBV19 | CASSLQGVEKLFF | TGTGCCAGTAGCCTACAGGGAGTCGAAAAACTGTTTTTT
. | . | TRBJ1-2 | TRBV20-1 | CSARDLSGWAYGYTF | TGCAGTGCTAGAGATTTATCAGGTTGGGCCTATGGCTACACCTTC
. | TRBD1 | TRBJ2-4 | TRBV18 | CASSPGTGQGSKNIQYF | TGTGCCAGCTCACCCGGGACAGGCCAAGGTTCGAAAAACATTCAGTACTTC
few | . | TRBJ2-2 | TRBV7-3 | CASSQDRSNTGELFF | TGTGCCAGCAGCCAGGACAGATCGAACACCGGGGAGCTGTTTTTT
many | . | TRBJ1-2 | TRBV2 | CASSEAGGVAGYTF | TGTGCCAGCAGTGAGGCGGGGGGCGTAGCCGGCTACACCTTC
few | . | TRBJ1-6 | TRBV6-1 | CASSDSFDNSPLHF | TGTGCCAGCAGTGACAGCTTCGATAATTCACCCCTCCACTTT
few | TRBD1 | TRBJ1-2 | TRBV15 | CATSRETGIGYTF | TGTGCCACCAGCAGAGAGACAGGGATCGGCTACACCTTC
. | TRBD1 | TRBJ2-1 | TRBV20-1 | CSATPGTGGFNEQFF | TGCAGTGCTACTCCAGGGACAGGGGGATTCAATGAGCAGTTCTTC
few | . | TRBJ2-5 | TRBV29-1 | CSIEGGEETQYF | TGCAGCATTGAAGGGGGTGAGGAGACCCAGTACTTC
. | . | TRBJ1-2 | TRBV5-5 | CASSQPWDFYGYTF | TGTGCCAGCAGCCAGCCATGGGACTTCTATGGCTACACCTTC
many | TRBD2 | TRBJ2-7 | TRBV20-1 | CSARRLAGGYEQYF | TGCAGTGCTAGGCGACTAGCGGGAGGTTACGAGCAGTACTTC
. | TRBD2 | TRBJ2-1 | TRBV5-1 | CASSLGRLAGFNEQFF | TGCGCCAGCAGCTTGGGTCGGCTAGCGGGATTCAATGAGCAGTTCTTC
many | . | TRBJ1-6 | TRBV6-5 | CASSLGQGSSPLHF | TGTGCCAGCAGTTTGGGGCAGGGGAGTTCACCCCTCCACTTT
many | TRBD1 | TRBJ1-5 | TRBV28 | CASSTGQGGQPQHF | TGTGCCAGCAGTACGGGACAGGGCGGGCAGCCCCAGCATTTT
many | TRBD1 | TRBJ2-7 | TRBV7-2 | CASSFPGQGAPEQYF | TGTGCCAGCAGCTTTCCGGGACAGGGGGCTCCCGAGCAGTACTTC
many | . | TRBJ1-1 | TRBV27 | CASSSGQTITEAFF | TGTGCCAGCAGTAGTGGACAGACAATCACTGAAGCTTTCTTT
many | . | TRBJ1-5 | TRBV11-2 | CASSLVQGLSQPQHF | TGTGCCAGCAGCTTGGTACAGGGACTTAGTCAGCCCCAGCATTTT
many | . | TRBJ1-2 | TRBV6-1 | CASKRRGTRDYGYTF | TGTGCCAGCAAAAGAAGGGGAACCAGGGACTATGGCTACACCTTC
. | . | TRBJ1-1 | TRBV27 | CANSWAAGGEVAFF | TGTGCCAACAGTTGGGCCGCGGGGGGGGAGGTAGCTTTCTTT
few | . | TRBJ1-5 | TRBV6-1 | CASGWKGNQPQHF | TGTGCCAGCGGGTGGAAGGGCAATCAGCCCCAGCATTTT
. | TRBD2 | TRBJ2-5 | TRBV18 | CASSPPTSGRRETQYF | TGTGCCAGCTCACCACCGACTAGCGGGAGGAGGGAGACCCAGTACTTC
. | . | TRBJ1-6 | TRBV9 | CASSVSGGSSYNSPLHF | TGTGCCAGCAGCGTATCTGGGGGCAGCTCCTATAATTCACCCCTCCACTTT
. | . | TRBJ1-5 | TRBV9 | CASSVTAGDNQPQHF | TGTGCCAGCAGCGTAACGGCTGGGGACAATCAGCCCCAGCATTTT
many | TRBD2 | TRBJ2-7 | TRBV20-1 | CSARGVGLAGSEQYF | TGCAGTGCTAGAGGGGTGGGACTAGCGGGATCCGAGCAGTACTTC
many | . | TRBJ1-2 | TRBV29-1 | CSVVGPGEYGYTF | TGCAGCGTTGTGGGACCAGGGGAGTATGGCTACACCTTC
many | TRBD2 | TRBJ2-7 | TRBV28 | CASRIRREALYEQYF | TGTGCCAGCAGGATCAGACGGGAGGCCCTCTACGAGCAGTACTTC
. | TRBD1 | TRBJ2-5 | TRBV10-1 | CASSERQGGETQYF | TGCGCCAGCAGTGAGAGACAGGGTGGGGAGACCCAGTACTTC